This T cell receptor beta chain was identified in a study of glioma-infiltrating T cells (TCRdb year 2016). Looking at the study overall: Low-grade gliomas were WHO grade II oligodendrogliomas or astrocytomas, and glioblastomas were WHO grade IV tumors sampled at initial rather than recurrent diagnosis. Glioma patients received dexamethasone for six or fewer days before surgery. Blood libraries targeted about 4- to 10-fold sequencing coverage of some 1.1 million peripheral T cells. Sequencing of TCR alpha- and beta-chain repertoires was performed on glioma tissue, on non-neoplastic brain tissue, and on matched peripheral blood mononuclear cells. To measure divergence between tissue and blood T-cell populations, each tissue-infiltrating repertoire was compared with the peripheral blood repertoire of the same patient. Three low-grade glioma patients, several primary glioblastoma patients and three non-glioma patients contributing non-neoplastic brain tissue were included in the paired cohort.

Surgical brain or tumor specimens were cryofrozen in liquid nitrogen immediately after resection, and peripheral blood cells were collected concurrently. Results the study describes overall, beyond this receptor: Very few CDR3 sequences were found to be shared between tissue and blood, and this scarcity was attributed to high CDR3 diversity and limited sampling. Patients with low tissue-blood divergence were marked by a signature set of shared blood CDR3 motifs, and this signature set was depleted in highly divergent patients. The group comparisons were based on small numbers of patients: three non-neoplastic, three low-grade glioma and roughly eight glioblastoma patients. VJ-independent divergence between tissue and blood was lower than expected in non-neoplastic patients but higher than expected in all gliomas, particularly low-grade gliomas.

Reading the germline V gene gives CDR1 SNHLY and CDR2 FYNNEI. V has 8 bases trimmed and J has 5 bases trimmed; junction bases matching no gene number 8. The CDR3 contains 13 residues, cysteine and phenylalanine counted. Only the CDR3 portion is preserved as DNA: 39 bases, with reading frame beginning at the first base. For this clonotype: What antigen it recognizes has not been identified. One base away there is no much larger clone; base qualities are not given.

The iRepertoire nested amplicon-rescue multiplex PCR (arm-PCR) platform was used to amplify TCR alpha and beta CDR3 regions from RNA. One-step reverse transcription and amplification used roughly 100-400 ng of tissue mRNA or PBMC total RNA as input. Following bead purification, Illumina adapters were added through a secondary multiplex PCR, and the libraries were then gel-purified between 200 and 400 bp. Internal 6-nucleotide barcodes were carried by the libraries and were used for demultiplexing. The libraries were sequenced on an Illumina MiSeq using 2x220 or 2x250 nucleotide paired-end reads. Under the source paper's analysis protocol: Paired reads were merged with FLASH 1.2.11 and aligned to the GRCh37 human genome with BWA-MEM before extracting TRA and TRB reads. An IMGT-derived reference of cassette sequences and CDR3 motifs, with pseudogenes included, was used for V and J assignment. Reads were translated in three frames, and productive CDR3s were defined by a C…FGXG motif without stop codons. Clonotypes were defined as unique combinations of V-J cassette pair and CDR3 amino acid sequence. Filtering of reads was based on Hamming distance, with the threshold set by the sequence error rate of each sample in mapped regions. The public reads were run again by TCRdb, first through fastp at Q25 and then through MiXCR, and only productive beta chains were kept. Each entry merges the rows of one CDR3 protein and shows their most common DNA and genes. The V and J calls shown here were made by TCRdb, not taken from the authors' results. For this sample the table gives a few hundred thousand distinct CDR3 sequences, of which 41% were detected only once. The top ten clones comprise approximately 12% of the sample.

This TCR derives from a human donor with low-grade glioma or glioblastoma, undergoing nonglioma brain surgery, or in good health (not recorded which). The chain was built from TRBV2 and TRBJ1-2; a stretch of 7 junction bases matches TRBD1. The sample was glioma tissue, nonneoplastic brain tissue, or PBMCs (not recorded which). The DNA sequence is TGTGCCAGCGGCAAAGGGACAGTGTATGGCTACACCTTC. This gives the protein CASGKGTVYGYTF.